Only a few counts were recorded for the clone carrying this T cell receptor beta chain. Its specificity is not known. This entry belongs to a study of CD8 T cells in ankylosing spondylitis. Notes on the study in general: Seemingly distinctive of ankylosing spondylitis blood was a TCR beta motif formed by eight highly homologous variants. It was reported that disease-linked clones were significantly enriched in matched ankylosing spondylitis synovial fluid. Certain motif variants had earlier been reported in reactive arthritis synovial fluid and blood.

The CDR3 covers 17 residues. V lost 6 bases to trimming and J lost 7 bases; unmatched junction nucleotides: 17. In making TCR beta libraries, quantitative 5'-RACE with molecular barcodes was used. TCRdb reanalysed the 5' RACE reads using MiXCR and keeps one entry per CDR3 protein. The data hold about 260,000 distinct CDR3 sequences, with approximately 20% observed a single time. This receptor was identified in a male donor with ankylosing spondylitis or in good health (not recorded which). Material for sequencing was blood, either unsorted or a sorted T cell fraction (not recorded which). V and J are TRBV12-3 or TRBV12-4 and TRBJ2-1; the match to TRBD2 covers 8 bases. The CDR3 sequence: CASRRAPNSGDLNEQFF. In DNA, the CDR3 is TGTGCCAGCAGGAGGGCGCCGAATAGCGGGGACCTTAATGAGCAGTTCTTC.